This T cell receptor (beta chain) was identified in a study of blood T cell repertoires in COVID-19. About the research overall: Acute and convalescent COVID-19 specimens originated in the United States, Italy and Spain.

In the original processing: Reference gene primer amplification gave nucleated cell count estimates. The assay was immunoSEQ multiplex PCR, and TCRdb's table has in-frame clones only and misses some. V, J and clone size are those of that table, while D and trimming were read from the DNA. In the table there are 200,000 or so clones, about 86% of which are singletons. Which cohort a participant joined came from the clinical history participants gave. Recovered status applied to Cohort 3 donors who had two consecutive negative PCRs. It also applied to those with clearance or with symptom resolution. CDR1 SGHNT and CDR2 YYREEE come from the germline V gene (reference sequence). The CDR3 length is 14 residues. V shed 10 bases and J 3 bases; nucleotides not matched to a gene: 13.

The sequence came from a man aged 35 to 55 who had recovered from COVID-19. This chain uses TRBV5-4 with TRBJ2-7, with TRBD2 matching 7 bases. Material for sequencing was PBMCs or T cells enriched from blood (not recorded which). This CDR3 is CAVRERGSIYEQYF. CDR3 nucleotide sequence: TGTGCCGTCCGGGAGCGGGGAAGTATCTACGAGCAGTACTTC.